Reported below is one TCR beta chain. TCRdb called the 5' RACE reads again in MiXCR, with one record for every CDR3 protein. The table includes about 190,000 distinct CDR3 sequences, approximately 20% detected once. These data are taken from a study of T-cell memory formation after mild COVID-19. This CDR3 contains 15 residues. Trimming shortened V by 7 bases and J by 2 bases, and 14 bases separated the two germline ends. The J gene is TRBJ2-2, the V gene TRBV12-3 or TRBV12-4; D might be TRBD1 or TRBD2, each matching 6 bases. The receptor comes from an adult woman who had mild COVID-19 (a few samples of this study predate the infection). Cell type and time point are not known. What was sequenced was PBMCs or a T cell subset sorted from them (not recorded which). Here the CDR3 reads CASTDRGANTGELFF. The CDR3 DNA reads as TGTGCCAGCACCGATAGGGGGGCTAACACCGGGGAGCTGTTTTTT.